These 24 T cell receptor beta chains originate from one sample sequenced in a study of T cell repertoires and HLA-DP antigens. No antigen has been assigned to these receptors. Method: immunoSEQ multiplex PCR; TCRdb's copy keeps in-frame clones and lacks some. The data contain around 90,000 clones, approximately 89% of them seen just once; the ten biggest clones take up about 1.7%. Sequenced input: CD4+ T cells from PBMCs. Every receptor here comes from a man aged 45-65 years in good health and CMV-seronegative.

The table lists this clone with a few counts. The rearrangement links TRBV7-9 to TRBJ1-1; D not resolved. The CDR3 loop spans 12 amino acids. V dropped 5 bases and J dropped 3 bases, with 7 bases sitting between them. The germline gives CDR1 SEHNR, CDR2 FQNEAQ (reference sequence). This CDR3 is CASSRDYTEAFF. Here the CDR3 DNA reads TGTGCCAGCAGCCGCGATTACACTGAAGCTTTCTTT. Together with reference TRBV7-9 and TRBJ1-1, the CDR3 gives the full variable domain: DTGVSQNPRHKITKRGQNVTFRCDPISEHNRLYWYRQTLGQGPEFLTYFQNEAQLEKSRLLSDRFSAERPKGSFSTLEIQRTEQGDSAMYLCASSRDYTEAFFGQGTRLTVV.

The rearrangement uses TRBV14 and TRBJ2-1; TRBD2 aligns across 10 bases. The junction had 4 bases not matched to a gene; V was cut back by 6 bases and J by 8 bases. The CDR3 spans 13 residues. Germline assignment: CDR1 SGHDN and CDR2 FVKESK. CDR3 in amino acids: CASSLGLADEQFF. DNA of the CDR3: TGTGCCAGCAGTCTAGGACTAGCGGATGAGCAGTTCTTC.

This sequence joins TRBV7-2 and TRBJ1-1, with TRBD1 matching 10 bases. The CDR3 loop spans 15 amino acids. Germline lookup yields CDR1 SGHTA and CDR2 FQGNSA. Trimming removed 5 bases from V and 5 bases from J; junction bases left unmatched: 8. The CDR3 coding sequence is TGTGCCAGCAGCCGACTGACAGGGGGCCTTACTGAAGCTTTCTTT. Translation gives CASSRLTGGLTEAFF.

DNA for the CDR3: TGTGCCAGCAAAAGTAGCGGGGGGGCATTATTGGATACGCAGTATTTT. Its translation is CASKSSGGALLDTQYF. The V and J genes are TRBV6-6 and TRBJ2-3; 11 bases are a match to TRBD2. V gave up 7 bases and J gave up 6 bases; unmatched junction bases: 12. CDR3 length: 16 amino acids. Germline CDR1 MNHNY, CDR2 SVGAGI (reference sequence).

The DNA for the CDR3 is TGTGCCAGCAGTCGGCTCACGGTGAGAGGGGGCGCGGAGACCCAGTACTTC. Amino acid sequence: CASSRLTVRGGAETQYF. The chain couples TRBV27 to TRBJ2-5; 7 nucleotides match TRBD1. There are 17 residues in the CDR3. Germline CDR1 reads MNHEY; CDR2 reads SMNVEV (reference sequence). The ends lost 5 bases at V and 5 bases at J; junction bases unmatched: 17.

This chain joins TRBV28 and TRBJ2-7, with 10 bases lining up with TRBD2. CDR1 and CDR2 (germline): MDHEN, SYDVKM. This CDR3 has 16 residues. V lost 7 bases, J lost 2 bases, and 11 bases stayed unmatched. The CDR3 nucleotides read TGTGCCAGCACCATCTCGGGACTAGCGTCAGCCTACGAGCAGTACTTC. It specifies CASTISGLASAYEQYF.

The genes are TRBV19 and TRBJ2-5; TRBD2 agrees at 9 bases. Germline assignment: CDR1 LNHDA and CDR2 SQIVND (reference sequence). The CDR3 is 17 amino acids. With V trimmed by 1 base and J by 5 bases, 11 bases remained unmatched. The CDR3 nucleotides are TGTGCCAGTAGTATAGCGGTAGCGGGAGTAGGCGGGGAGACCCAGTACTTC. Residues: CASSIAVAGVGGETQYF.

The chain joins TRBV7-8 to TRBJ1-5; tentative D call: TRBD1 (5 bases). Germline V gene lookup returns CDR1 SGHVS and CDR2 FQNEAQ. V lost 4 bases to trimming and J lost 7 bases, with 11 bases between them. The CDR3 has 13 residues. CDR3 sequence (DNA): TGTGCCAGCAGCTATCCAGGGAAACAGCCCCAGCATTTT. This gives the protein CASSYPGKQPQHF.

The chain employs TRBV4-3 and TRBJ1-2, with 11 bases that match TRBD1. The CDR3 runs 16 residues. V was clipped by 0 bases and J by 4 bases; unmatched bases: 4. CDR1 LGHNA and CDR2 YSLEER come from the germline V gene. CDR3 bases: TGCGCCAGCAGCCAAGAGGGACAGGGGGGCTCCTATGGCTACACCTTC. This sequence encodes CASSQEGQGGSYGYTF.

This clone has only a few counts. The chain is built from TRBV6-5 and TRBJ1-4; 8 nucleotides align to TRBD1. V lost 6 bases, J lost 5 bases, and 5 bases stayed unmatched. Germline V gene sequence: CDR1 MNHEY, CDR2 SVGAGI. The CDR3 consists of 14 residues. The CDR3 nucleotides read TGTGCCAGCAGAAGACAGGGGCCCAATGAAAAACTGTTTTTT. Protein: CASRRQGPNEKLFF.

The rearrangement joins TRBV7-2 to TRBJ2-7, with 7 bases identical to TRBD2. The germline V gene encodes CDR1 SGHTA and CDR2 FQGNSA. The CDR3 runs to 14 residues. Trimming at V came to 0 bases and at J to 1 base, leaving 0 bases not matched to a gene. DNA of the CDR3: TGTGCCAGCAGCTTAGCGGGAGGGTCCTACGAGCAGTACTTC. Residues: CASSLAGGSYEQYF.

The genes are TRBV7-9 and TRBJ1-2, with D possibly being TRBD1 (5 bases). V lost 4 bases, J lost 4 bases, and 13 bases lay in between. The CDR3 consists of 14 residues. In germline, CDR1 is SEHNR, CDR2 FQNEAQ (reference sequence). The CDR3 here is CASSSLRGPYGYTF. The CDR3 DNA follows: TGTGCCAGCAGCTCCTTAAGGGGTCCCTATGGCTACACCTTC.

The genes are TRBV7-9 and TRBJ1-1; D gene unclear. The V and J ends lost 5 bases and 0 bases respectively, with 4 bases between them. Germline V gene lookup returns CDR1 SEHNR and CDR2 FQNEAQ (reference sequence). There are 12 residues in the CDR3. The DNA for the CDR3 is TGTGCCAGCAGCGTAATGAACACTGAAGCTTTCTTT. Protein sequence: CASSVMNTEAFF.

The genes are TRBV4-2 and TRBJ2-2; D is possibly TRBD1 or TRBD2 (5 bases each). Trimming pared 4 bases from V and 4 bases from J, leaving 13 bases between. The germline CDR1 and CDR2 sequences are LGHNA and YNFKEQ. The CDR3 totals 15 residues. CDR3 region: CASSPRDPLTGELFF. The CDR3 coding sequence is TGTGCCAGCAGCCCTCGGGACCCTCTCACCGGGGAGCTGTTTTTT.

This chain links TRBV7-6 with TRBJ2-1, with D perhaps matching TRBD1 (5 bases). From germline, CDR1 is SGHVS and CDR2 FNYEAQ. Between the trimmed V and J ends, which lost 2 bases and 7 bases, there was a span of 21 bases. This CDR3 has 17 amino acids. As DNA, the CDR3 is TGTGCCAGCAGCTTAAGGTCAACAGGCGCTACGGGTAATGAGCAGTTCTTC. Its translation: CASSLRSTGATGNEQFF.

This chain joins TRBV6-1 and TRBJ2-1, with no clear D. The length of the CDR3 is 12 residues. Trimming removed 8 bases from V and 4 bases from J, with 9 bases in between. In germline, CDR1 is MNHNS, CDR2 SASEGT. The CDR3 region has the DNA TGTGCCAGCGAGTTCGGATACAATGAGCAGTTCTTC. Its protein is CASEFGYNEQFF.

In this sample, this clone turned up a few times. V and J are TRBV9 and TRBJ1-4; 9 bases match TRBD1. The germline gives CDR1 SGDLS, CDR2 YYNGEE. With 2 bases clipped from V and 7 bases from J, the junction kept 6 bases outside the gene matches. The CDR3 spans 15 residues. CDR3 protein: CASSVRTGVAEKLFF. The CDR3 DNA is TGTGCCAGCAGCGTCAGGACAGGGGTCGCTGAAAAACTGTTTTTT.

The chain's CDR3 is CASSQSWDTQYF. The CDR3 DNA reads as TGTGCCAGCAGCCAATCGTGGGATACGCAGTATTTT. The chain joins TRBV7-9 to TRBJ2-3; D unclear. The CDR3 runs to 12 residues. The V gene's germline CDR1 is SEHNR and CDR2 FQNEAQ (reference sequence). The germline V and J ends were trimmed by 5 bases and 6 bases, with 9 bases remaining between them.

The J gene is TRBJ2-3, the V gene TRBV5-1, with D possibly called TRBD1 or TRBD2 (6 bases each). Germline CDR1 SGHRS, CDR2 YFSETQ. Trimming stripped 2 bases from V and 4 bases from J, with 11 bases between. CDR3 length equals 14 residues. The DNA for the CDR3 is TGCGCCAGCAGCTTAGGGGGGCCGGCAGATACGCAGTATTTT. The encoded protein is CASSLGGPADTQYF.

This chain links TRBV18 with TRBJ2-7; 8 bases are a match to TRBD2. Germline values: CDR1 KGHSH, CDR2 LQKENI. V lost 1 base, J lost 3 bases, and 5 bases stayed unmatched. This CDR3 has 15 residues. The CDR3 DNA follows: TGTGCCAGCTCACCACATGGACTAGCAGACTACGAGCAGTACTTC. Its protein product is CASSPHGLADYEQYF.

CDR3 protein: CAWRGQGVGGYTF. In nucleotides, the CDR3 is TGTGCCTGGAGAGGACAGGGGGTGGGTGGCTACACCTTC. The rearrangement joins TRBV30 to TRBJ1-2, with TRBD1 matching over 10 bases. CDR3 length equals 13 residues. Unmatched junction bases numbered 5, after V lost 3 bases and J lost 7 bases. Germline values: CDR1 GTSNPN, CDR2 SVGIG (reference sequence).

The chain has TRBV11-2 and TRBJ1-1, with D maybe TRBD1 (5 bases). The CDR3 is 16 residues long. Germline CDR1 is SGHAT and CDR2 is FQNNGV. V lost 2 bases and J lost 3, with 16 bases in between. CDR3 loop: CASSLKVGLGYTEAFF. The DNA for the CDR3 is TGTGCCAGCAGCTTAAAGGTGGGGCTAGGGTACACTGAAGCTTTCTTT.

This clone was seen a single time. V and J are TRBV14 and TRBJ2-5; TRBD2 agrees at 7 bases. CDR1 SGHDN and CDR2 FVKESK come from the germline V gene. J was trimmed by 7 bases and V by 3 bases; bases with no gene match: 8. This CDR3 has 14 amino acids. CDR3 sequence: CASSQTGGIATQYF. The CDR3, as DNA: TGTGCCAGCAGCCAGACCGGGGGGATTGCGACCCAGTACTTC.

This chain links TRBV4-3 with TRBJ2-7; TRBD1 aligns across 7 bases. CDR1 is LGHNA and CDR2 is YSLEER in the germline V gene. The CDR3 runs to 13 residues. Trimming cost V 0 bases and J 6 bases; bases outside gene matches: 2. Here the CDR3 reads CASSQDRGSEQYF. The CDR3 coding sequence is TGCGCCAGCAGCCAAGACAGGGGGTCCGAGCAGTACTTC.